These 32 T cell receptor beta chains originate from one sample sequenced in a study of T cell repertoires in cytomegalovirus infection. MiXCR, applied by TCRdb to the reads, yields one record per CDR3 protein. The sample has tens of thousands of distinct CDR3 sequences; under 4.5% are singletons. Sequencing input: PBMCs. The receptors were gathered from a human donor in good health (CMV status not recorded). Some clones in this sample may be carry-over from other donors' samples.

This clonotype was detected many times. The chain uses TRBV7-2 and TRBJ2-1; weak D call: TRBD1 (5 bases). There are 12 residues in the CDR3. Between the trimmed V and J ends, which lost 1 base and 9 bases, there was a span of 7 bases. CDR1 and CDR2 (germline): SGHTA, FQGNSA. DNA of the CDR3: TGTGCCAGCAGCTTAGTAGGGGCTGAGCAGTTCTTC. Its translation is CASSLVGAEQFF.

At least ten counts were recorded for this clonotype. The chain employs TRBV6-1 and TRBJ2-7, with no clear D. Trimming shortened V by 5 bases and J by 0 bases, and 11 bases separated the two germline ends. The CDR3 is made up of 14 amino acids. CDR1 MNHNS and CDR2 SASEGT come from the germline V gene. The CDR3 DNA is TGTGCCAGCAGTTATGGTCAAAACTCCTACGAGCAGTACTTC. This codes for CASSYGQNSYEQYF.

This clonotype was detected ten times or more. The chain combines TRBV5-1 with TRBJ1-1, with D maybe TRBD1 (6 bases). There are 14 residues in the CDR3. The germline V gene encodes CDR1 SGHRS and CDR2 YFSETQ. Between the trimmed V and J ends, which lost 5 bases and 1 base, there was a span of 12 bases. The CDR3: CASRLVGGNTEAFF. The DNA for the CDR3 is TGCGCCAGCAGACTGGTAGGGGGGAACACTGAAGCTTTCTTT.

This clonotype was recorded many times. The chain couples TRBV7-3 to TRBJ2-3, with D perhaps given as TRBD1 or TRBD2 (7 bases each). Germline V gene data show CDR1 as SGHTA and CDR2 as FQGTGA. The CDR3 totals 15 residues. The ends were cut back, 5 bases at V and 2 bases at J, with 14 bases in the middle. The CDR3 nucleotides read TGTGCCAGCAGCACCCAGGGGGGGATCACAGATACGCAGTATTTT. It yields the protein CASSTQGGITDTQYF.

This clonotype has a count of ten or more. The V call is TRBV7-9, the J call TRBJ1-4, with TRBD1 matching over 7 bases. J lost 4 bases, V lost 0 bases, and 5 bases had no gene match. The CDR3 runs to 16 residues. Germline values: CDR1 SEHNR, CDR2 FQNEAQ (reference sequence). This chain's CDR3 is CASSLAGTADNEKLFF. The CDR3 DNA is TGTGCCAGCAGCTTAGCGGGGACAGCGGATAATGAAAAACTGTTTTTT.

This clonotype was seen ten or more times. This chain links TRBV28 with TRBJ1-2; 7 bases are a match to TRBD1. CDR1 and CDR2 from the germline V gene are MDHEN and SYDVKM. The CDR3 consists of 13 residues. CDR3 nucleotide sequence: TGTGCTACGTCCCGGACAGGTTTTTATGGCTACACCTTC. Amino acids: CATSRTGFYGYTF.

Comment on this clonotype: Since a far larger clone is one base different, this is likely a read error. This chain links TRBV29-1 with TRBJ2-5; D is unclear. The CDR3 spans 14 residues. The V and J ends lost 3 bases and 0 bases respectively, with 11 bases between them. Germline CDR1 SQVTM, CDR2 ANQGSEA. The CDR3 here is CSVDDAVYQETQYF. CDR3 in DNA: TGCAGCGTTGACGATGCGGTGTACCAAGAGACCCAGTACTTC.

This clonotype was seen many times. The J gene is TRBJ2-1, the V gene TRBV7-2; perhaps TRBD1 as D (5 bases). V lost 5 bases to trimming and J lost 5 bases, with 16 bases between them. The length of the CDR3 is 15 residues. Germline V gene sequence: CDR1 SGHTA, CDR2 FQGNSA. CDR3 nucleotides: TGTGCCAGCAGCCCAAGGCAGGGTGGTAACAATGAGCAGTTCTTC. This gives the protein CASSPRQGGNNEQFF. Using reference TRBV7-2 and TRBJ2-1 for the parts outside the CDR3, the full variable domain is GAGVSQSPSNKVTEKGKDVELRCDPISGHTALYWYRQSLGQGLEFLIYFQGNSAPDKSGLPSDRFSAERTGGSVSTLTIQRTQQEDSAVYLCASSPRQGGNNEQFFGPGTRLTVL.

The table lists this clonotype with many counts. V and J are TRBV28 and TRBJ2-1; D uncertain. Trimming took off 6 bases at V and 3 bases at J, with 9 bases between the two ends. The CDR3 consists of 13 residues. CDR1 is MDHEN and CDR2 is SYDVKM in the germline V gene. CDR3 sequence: CASSLDGYNEQFF. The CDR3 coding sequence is TGTGCCAGCAGCTTAGACGGCTACAATGAGCAGTTCTTC.

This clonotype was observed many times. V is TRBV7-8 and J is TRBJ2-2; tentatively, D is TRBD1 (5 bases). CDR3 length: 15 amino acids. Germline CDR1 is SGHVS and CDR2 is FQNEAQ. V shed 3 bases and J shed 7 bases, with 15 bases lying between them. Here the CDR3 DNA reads TGTGCCAGCAGCTTTTTAGGGCAGGGTGTCGGGGAGCTGTTTTTT. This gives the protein CASSFLGQGVGELFF.

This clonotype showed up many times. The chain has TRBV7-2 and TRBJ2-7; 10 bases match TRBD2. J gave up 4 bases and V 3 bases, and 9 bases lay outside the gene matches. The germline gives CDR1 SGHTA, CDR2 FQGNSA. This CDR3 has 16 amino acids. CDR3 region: CASSFVLAGVPYEQYF. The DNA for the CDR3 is TGTGCCAGCAGCTTTGTGCTAGCGGGAGTTCCGTACGAGCAGTACTTC.

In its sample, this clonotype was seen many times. The CDR3 spells CASSSAGSSSYNEQFF. The CDR3 DNA reads TGTGCCAGCAGCTCGGCGGGGTCAAGCTCCTACAATGAGCAGTTCTTC. V gene TRBV11-3 combines with J gene TRBJ2-1; tentative D call: TRBD2 (6 bases). CDR1 and CDR2 from the germline V gene are SGHNT and YENEEA. This CDR3 spans 16 amino acids. Trimming removed 4 bases at V and 0 bases at J, with 13 bases between.

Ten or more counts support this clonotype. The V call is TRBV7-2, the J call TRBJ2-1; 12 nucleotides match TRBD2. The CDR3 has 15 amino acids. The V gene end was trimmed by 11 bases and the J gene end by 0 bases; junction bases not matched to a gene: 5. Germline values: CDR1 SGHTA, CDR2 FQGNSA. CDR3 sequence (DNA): TGTGCCGGCGGACTAGCGGGGAGCTCCTACAATGAGCAGTTCTTC. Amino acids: CAGGLAGSSYNEQFF.

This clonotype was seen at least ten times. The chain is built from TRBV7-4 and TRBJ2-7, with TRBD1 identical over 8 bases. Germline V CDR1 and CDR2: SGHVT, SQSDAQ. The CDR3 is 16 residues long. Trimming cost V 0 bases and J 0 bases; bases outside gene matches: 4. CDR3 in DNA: TGTGCCAGCAGCTTAGCGACAGGGGTCAGCTCCTACGAGCAGTACTTC. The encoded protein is CASSLATGVSSYEQYF.

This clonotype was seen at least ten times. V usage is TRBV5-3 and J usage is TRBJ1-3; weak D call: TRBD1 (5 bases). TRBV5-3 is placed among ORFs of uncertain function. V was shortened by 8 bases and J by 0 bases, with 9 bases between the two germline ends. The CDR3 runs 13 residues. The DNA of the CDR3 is TGTGCCAGCAAACAGGTCTCTGGAAACACCATATATTTT. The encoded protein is CASKQVSGNTIYF.

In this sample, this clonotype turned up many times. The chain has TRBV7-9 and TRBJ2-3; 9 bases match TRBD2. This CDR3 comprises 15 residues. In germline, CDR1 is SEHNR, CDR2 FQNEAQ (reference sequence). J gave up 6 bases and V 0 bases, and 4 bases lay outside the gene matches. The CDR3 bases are TGTGCCAGCAGCTTAGCAGCGGGAGGTCCCGATACGCAGTATTTT. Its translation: CASSLAAGGPDTQYF. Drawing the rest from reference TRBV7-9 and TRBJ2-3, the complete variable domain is DTGVSQNPRHKITKRGQNVTFRCDPISEHNRLYWYRQTLGQGPEFLTYFQNEAQLEKSRLLSDRFSAERPKGSFSTLEIQRTEQGDSAMYLCASSLAAGGPDTQYFGPGTRLTVL.

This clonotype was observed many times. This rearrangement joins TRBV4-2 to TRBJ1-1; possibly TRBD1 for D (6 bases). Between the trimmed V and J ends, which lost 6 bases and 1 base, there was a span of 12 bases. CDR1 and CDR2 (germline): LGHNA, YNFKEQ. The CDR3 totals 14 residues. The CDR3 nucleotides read TGTGCCAGCAGGGATGGACAGAGGAACACTGAAGCTTTCTTT. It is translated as CASRDGQRNTEAFF.

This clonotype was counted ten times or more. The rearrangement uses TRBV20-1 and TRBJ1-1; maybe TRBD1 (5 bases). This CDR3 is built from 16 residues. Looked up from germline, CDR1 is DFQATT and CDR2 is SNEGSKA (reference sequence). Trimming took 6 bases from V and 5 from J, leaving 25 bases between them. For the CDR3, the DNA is TGCAGTGCCCCTGGACATAGGAGTTACGAAGGGACTGAAGCTTTCTTT. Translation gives CSAPGHRSYEGTEAFF.

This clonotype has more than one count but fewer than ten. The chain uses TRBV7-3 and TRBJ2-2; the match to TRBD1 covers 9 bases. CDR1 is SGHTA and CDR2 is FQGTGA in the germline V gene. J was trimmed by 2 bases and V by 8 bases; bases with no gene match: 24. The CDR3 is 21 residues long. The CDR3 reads CASEAKVPFPGTGPNTGELFF. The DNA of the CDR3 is TGTGCCAGCGAAGCCAAAGTCCCATTCCCCGGGACAGGGCCTAACACCGGGGAGCTGTTTTTT.

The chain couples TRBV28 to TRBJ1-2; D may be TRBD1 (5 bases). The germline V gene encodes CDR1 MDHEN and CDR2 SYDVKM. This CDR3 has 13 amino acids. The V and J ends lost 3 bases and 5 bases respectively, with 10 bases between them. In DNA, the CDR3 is TGTGCCAGCAGTTTGGGGGTAGGGTATGGCTACACCTTC. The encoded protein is CASSLGVGYGYTF.

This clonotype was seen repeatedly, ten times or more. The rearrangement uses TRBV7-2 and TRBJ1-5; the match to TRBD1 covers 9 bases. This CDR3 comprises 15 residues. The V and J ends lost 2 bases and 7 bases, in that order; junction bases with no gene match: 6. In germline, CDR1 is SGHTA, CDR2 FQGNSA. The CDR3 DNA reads TGTGCCAGCAGCTTATTGACAGGGGGTATGCAGCCCCAGCATTTT. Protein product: CASSLLTGGMQPQHF.

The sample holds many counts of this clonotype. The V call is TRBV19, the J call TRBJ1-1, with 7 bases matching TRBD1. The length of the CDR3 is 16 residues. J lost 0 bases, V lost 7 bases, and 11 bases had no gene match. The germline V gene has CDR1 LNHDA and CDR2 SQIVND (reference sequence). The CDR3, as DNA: TGTGCCAGTAACAAAGGGACAGCTACCTTGAACACTGAAGCTTTCTTT. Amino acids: CASNKGTATLNTEAFF.

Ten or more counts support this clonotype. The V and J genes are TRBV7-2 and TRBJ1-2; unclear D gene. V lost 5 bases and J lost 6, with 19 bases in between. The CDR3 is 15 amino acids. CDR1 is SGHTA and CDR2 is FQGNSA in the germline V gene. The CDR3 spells CASSLQTGLRDGYTF. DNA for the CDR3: TGTGCCAGCAGCCTCCAGACGGGCCTTAGGGATGGCTACACCTTC.

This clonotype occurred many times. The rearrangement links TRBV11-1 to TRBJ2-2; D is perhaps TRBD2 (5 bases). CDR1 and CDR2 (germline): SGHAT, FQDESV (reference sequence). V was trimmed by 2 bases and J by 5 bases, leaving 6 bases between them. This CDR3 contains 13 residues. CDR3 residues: CASSLWETGELFF. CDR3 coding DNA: TGTGCCAGCAGCTTATGGGAGACCGGGGAGCTGTTTTTT.

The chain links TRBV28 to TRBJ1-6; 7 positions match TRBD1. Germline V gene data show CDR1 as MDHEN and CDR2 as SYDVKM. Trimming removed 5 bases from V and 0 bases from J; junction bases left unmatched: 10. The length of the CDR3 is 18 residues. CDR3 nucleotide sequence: TGTGCCAGCAGTCCTAACAGGGGAATAGGCTCCTATAATTCACCCCTCCACTTT. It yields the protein CASSPNRGIGSYNSPLHF. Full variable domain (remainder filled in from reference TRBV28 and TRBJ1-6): DVKVTQSSRYLVKRTGEKVFLECVQDMDHENMFWYRQDPGLGLRLIYFSYDVKMKEKGDIPEGYSVSREKKERFSLILESASTNQTSMYLCASSPNRGIGSYNSPLHFGNGTRLTVT.

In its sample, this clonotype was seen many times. As DNA, the CDR3 is TGTGCCAGCACTGACAGAGGGAATCAGCCCCAGCATTTT. Translated: CASTDRGNQPQHF. This rearrangement joins TRBV6-2 or TRBV6-3 to TRBJ1-5; D perhaps matches TRBD1 (5 bases). The CDR3 loop spans 13 amino acids. V lost 7 bases, J lost 4 bases, and 11 bases lay in between. Germline CDR1 MNHEY, CDR2 SVGEGT.

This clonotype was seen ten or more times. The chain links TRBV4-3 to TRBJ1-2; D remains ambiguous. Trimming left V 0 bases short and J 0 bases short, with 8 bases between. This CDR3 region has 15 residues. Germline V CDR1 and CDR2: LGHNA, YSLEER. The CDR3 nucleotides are TGCGCCAGCAGCCAAGATTCCGGGACTAACTATGGCTACACCTTC. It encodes CASSQDSGTNYGYTF.

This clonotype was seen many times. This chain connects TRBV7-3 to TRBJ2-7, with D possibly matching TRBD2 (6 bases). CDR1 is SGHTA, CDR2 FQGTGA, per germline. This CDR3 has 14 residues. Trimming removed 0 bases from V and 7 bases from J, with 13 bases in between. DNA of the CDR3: TGTGCCAGCAGCTTAACGGGAGGCCGGGGGGAGCAGTACTTC. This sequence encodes CASSLTGGRGEQYF.

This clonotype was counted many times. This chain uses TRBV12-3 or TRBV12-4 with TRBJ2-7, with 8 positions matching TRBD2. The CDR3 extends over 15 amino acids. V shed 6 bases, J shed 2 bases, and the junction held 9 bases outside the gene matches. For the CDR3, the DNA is TGTGCCAGCAGCCCATCTCGGGAGGGTGCCTACGAGCAGTACTTC. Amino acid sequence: CASSPSREGAYEQYF.

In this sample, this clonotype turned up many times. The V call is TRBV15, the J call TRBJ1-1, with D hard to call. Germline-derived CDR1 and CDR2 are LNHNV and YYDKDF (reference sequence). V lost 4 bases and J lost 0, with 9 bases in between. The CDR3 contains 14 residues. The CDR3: CATSIDLLNTEAFF. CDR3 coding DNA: TGTGCCACCAGCATCGACCTCTTGAACACTGAAGCTTTCTTT.

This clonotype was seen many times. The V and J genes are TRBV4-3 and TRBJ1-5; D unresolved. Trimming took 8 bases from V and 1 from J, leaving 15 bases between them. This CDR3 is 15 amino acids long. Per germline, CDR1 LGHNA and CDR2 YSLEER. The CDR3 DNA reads TGCGCCAGCGGATACACCGAAGGGAGCAATCAGCCCCAGCATTTT. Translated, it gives CASGYTEGSNQPQHF.

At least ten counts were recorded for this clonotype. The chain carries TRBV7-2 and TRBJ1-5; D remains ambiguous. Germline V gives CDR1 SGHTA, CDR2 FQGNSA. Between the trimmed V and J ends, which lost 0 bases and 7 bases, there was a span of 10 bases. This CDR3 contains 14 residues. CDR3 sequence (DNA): TGTGCCAGCAGCTTAGCCCCGGGCGCGCAGCCCCAGCATTTT. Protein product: CASSLAPGAQPQHF.